This TCR beta chain originates from a study of PD-1 blockade in classical Hodgkin lymphoma. Study-level points and caveats: Repertoire differences lack defined causes, possibly disease activity or prior therapy. Before treatment, TCR diversity in newly diagnosed patients was reportedly lower than in healthy donors.

Time point given: newly diagnosed, previously untreated cHL patient sample. Magnetic negative selection, applied to thawed PBMCs, was used to isolate the CD8+ T cells. Untreated, newly diagnosed classical Hodgkin lymphoma PBMCs were comparators. Only in-frame clones appear in the TCRdb table, and some are missing; sequencing was by immunoSEQ multiplex PCR. The sample has about 9,500 clones, around 84% seen once; the top ten hold 14% to 15%. A word on this clone: The antigen is undetermined.

V lost 3 bases to trimming and J lost 9 bases, with 12 bases between them. CDR1 and CDR2 from the germline V gene are MNHEY and SMNVEV (reference sequence). The CDR3 consists of 14 residues. The TCR was taken from a human donor with classical Hodgkin lymphoma. The J gene is TRBJ1-6, the V gene TRBV27; TRBD1 might be the D (5 bases). Sequenced sample: CD8+ T cells from blood. CDR3: CASSLQDMGSPLHF. The CDR3 coding sequence is TGTGCCAGCAGTTTGCAGGACATGGGTTCACCCCTCCACTTT.